A selection of T cell receptor beta chains follows, all from one sample in a study of blood T cell repertoires in COVID-19. The method was immunoSEQ multiplex PCR; TCRdb's version includes in-frame clones alone and lacks a portion of them. The data contain about 100,000 clones, around four fifths of them singletons. Specimen: peripheral blood. These receptors all come from a man aged 50 to 60 with active or convalescent COVID-19. CDR3s include the opening cysteine and the closing phenylalanine or tryptophan. Fields, in order: D gene, V gene, clone size, J gene, CDR3 protein, CDR3 DNA. D genes are given only for firm matches. Clone size appears in some rows only: once, few, many, or a class for an expanded clone.

>TRBD2|TRBV7-9|.|TRBJ2-1
CASSPQGGLLPYNEQFF
TGTGCCAGCAGCCCCCAGGGAGGGCTTCTCCCCTACAATGAGCAGTTCTTC
>.|TRBV5-1|.|TRBJ2-5
CASSLGLPGASQYF
TGCGCCAGCAGCTTGGGGCTACCTGGGGCGTCCCAGTACTTC
>TRBD1|TRBV11-2|.|TRBJ1-2
CASSVTWTGDGYTF
TGTGCCAGCAGCGTTACCTGGACAGGTGATGGCTACACCTTC
>.|TRBV19|.|TRBJ2-7
CASSIRRGQPSYEQYF
TGTGCCAGTAGCATTAGGCGGGGGCAACCGTCTTACGAGCAGTACTTC
>TRBD2|TRBV24-1|.|TRBJ2-4
CATSGPSGTGRGKNIQYF
TGTGCCACCAGTGGGCCTAGCGGGACTGGACGGGGCAAAAACATTCAGTACTTC
>.|TRBV5-6|.|TRBJ2-5
CASSPTTGPGGGRGETQYF
TGTGCCAGCAGCCCAACTACAGGGCCCGGGGGCGGGAGAGGAGAGACCCAGTACTTC
>.|TRBV5-6|once|TRBJ1-6
CASSLRPAGELAPLHF
TGTGCCAGCAGCTTGCGGCCCGCAGGGGAGCTGGCACCCCTCCACTTT
>.|TRBV6-5|.|TRBJ1-2
CASSSSRFGGYTF
TGTGCCAGCAGTTCCTCCCGGTTCGGTGGCTACACCTTC
>.|TRBV24-1|.|TRBJ2-2
CATSDRTNTGELFF
TGTGCCACCAGCGACAGAACCAACACCGGGGAGCTGTTTTTT
>TRBD1|TRBV29-1|.|TRBJ2-3
CSVTQLDRAKDTQYF
TGCAGCGTCACCCAACTAGACAGGGCGAAAGATACGCAGTATTTT
>TRBD2|TRBV6-5|many|TRBJ2-5
CASSQRLAAQETQYF
TGTGCCAGCAGTCAGCGACTAGCGGCCCAAGAGACCCAGTACTTC
>TRBD2|TRBV10-1|.|TRBJ2-3
CASSDIAGADKRTDTQYF
TGCGCCAGCAGTGATATAGCGGGAGCCGACAAGCGCACAGATACGCAGTATTTT
>TRBD1|TRBV5-1|.|TRBJ1-2
CASRAGQGAPGYTF
TGCGCCAGCAGGGCAGGACAGGGGGCTCCTGGCTACACCTTC
>.|TRBV9|.|TRBJ2-1
CASSVVWSVSYNEQFF
TGTGCCAGCAGCGTAGTCTGGAGCGTCTCCTACAATGAGCAGTTCTTC
>.|TRBV5-4|.|TRBJ1-3
CASSAGSGTIYF
TGTGCCAGCAGCGCGGGATCTGGCACCATATATTTT
>TRBD2|TRBV5-4|once|TRBJ2-1
CASSLGEGEQFF
TGTGCCAGCAGCTTGGGGGAGGGTGAGCAGTTCTTC
>.|TRBV30|.|TRBJ2-3
CAWSRNGRSTDTQYF
TGTGCCTGGAGTCGGAACGGGAGATCTACAGATACGCAGTATTTT
>TRBD1|TRBV7-9|.|TRBJ1-6
CASSHTDRDSSPLHF
TGTGCCAGCAGCCACACGGACAGGGACAGTTCACCCCTCCACTTT
>.|TRBV28|.|TRBJ2-3
CASLDTYDTQYF
TGTGCCAGCCTGGACACTTACGATACGCAGTATTTT
>.|TRBV12-3/TRBV12-4|.|TRBJ1-2
CASSLGSVLGYTF
TGTGCCAGCAGTTTAGGGTCAGTTCTCGGCTACACCTTC
>.|TRBV5-5|.|TRBJ2-7
CASSHSYEQYF
TGTGCCAGCAGCCACTCTTACGAGCAGTACTTC
>.|TRBV2|.|TRBJ1-5
CASTSGGQPQHF
TGTGCCAGCACCTCCGGAGGCCAGCCCCAGCATTTT
>.|TRBV5-6|.|TRBJ1-6
CASSLRSYNSPLHF
TGTGCCAGCAGCTTGCGCTCCTATAATTCACCCCTCCACTTT
>.|TRBV6-5|.|TRBJ1-2
CASRTGDHGYTF
TGTGCCAGCAGAACAGGAGACCATGGCTACACCTTC